Described below is a single T cell receptor (beta chain) sequence and its context. Seattle's cohort entered during active infection and was followed longitudinally. Under the authors' procedure: Reference gene primer amplification in the assay estimated nucleated cell counts. TCRdb's copy holds only in-frame clones and misses some; the assay was immunoSEQ multiplex PCR. From that table come the V and J calls and clone size; the DNA was used to work out D and trimming. The data show hundreds of thousands of clones, with 87% seen just once and nearly 6.5% held by the top ten. CDR3 length equals 17 residues. The V segment lost 2 bases and the J segment 4 bases; nucleotides outside the gene matches: 10. Germline V gene sequence: CDR1 LGHDT, CDR2 YNNKEL (reference sequence). The data originate from a study of blood T cell repertoires in COVID-19. Study information: PBMCs, B-cell-depleted T cells, or T cells were the source of the cDNA or gDNA that made up the material.

This receptor was identified in a woman in her fifties or sixties with COVID-19, enrolled during active disease. The chain couples TRBV3-1 (or the pseudogene TRBV3-2) to TRBJ2-1; 8 bases align to TRBD2. Sequenced sample: peripheral blood. The CDR3 sequence: CASSQYPLSGEYNEQFF. The CDR3 coding sequence is TGTGCCAGCAGCCAATACCCGCTTAGCGGGGAATACAATGAGCAGTTCTTC.